The present entry profiles one T cell receptor (beta chain) with its context. The table came from immunoSEQ multiplex PCR; TCRdb's copy has only in-frame clones and leaves some out. Here the sample spans 60,000 or so clones, more than 60% being singletons. This sample is part of a study of radiotherapy plus CTLA-4 blockade in lung cancer. The sequences come from peripheral blood, collected from a patient treated with radiotherapy plus ipilimumab. The receptor's source is a human donor with non-small cell lung cancer who had a partial response to radiotherapy plus ipilimumab.

CDR3: CASSVAGDRVHEQYF. The CDR3 DNA sequence: TGTGCCAGCAGCGTAGCGGGGGACAGGGTCCACGAGCAGTACTTC. The chain uses TRBV9 and TRBJ2-7, with 9 positions matching TRBD1. The CDR3 length is 15 residues. Losses at the gene ends were 0 bases for V and 5 bases for J; bases not matched to a gene: 6. Germline V gene data show CDR1 as SGDLS and CDR2 as YYNGEE.